This T cell receptor beta chain was identified during a study of shared clonotypes between healthy human individuals. The CDR3 loop spans 15 amino acids. Germline V gene sequence: CDR1 MNHNS, CDR2 SASEGT. The ends lost 0 bases at V and 4 bases at J; junction bases unmatched: 4. Some clones are missing from TCRdb's copy, which holds only in-frame ones; the method was immunoSEQ multiplex PCR. In the table there are fewer than 600,000 clones, approximately 80% of which are singletons. The chain employs TRBV6-1 and TRBJ1-1; TRBD1 agrees at 8 bases. The sample was PBMCs. The origin of this receptor is a woman between 35 and 50 years old in good health. Some clones in this sample may be carry-over from other donors' samples. The CDR3 nucleotides read TGTGCCAGCAGTGAAGCAGGACAGGGATTCACTGAAGCTTTCTTT. Its translation: CASSEAGQGFTEAFF.